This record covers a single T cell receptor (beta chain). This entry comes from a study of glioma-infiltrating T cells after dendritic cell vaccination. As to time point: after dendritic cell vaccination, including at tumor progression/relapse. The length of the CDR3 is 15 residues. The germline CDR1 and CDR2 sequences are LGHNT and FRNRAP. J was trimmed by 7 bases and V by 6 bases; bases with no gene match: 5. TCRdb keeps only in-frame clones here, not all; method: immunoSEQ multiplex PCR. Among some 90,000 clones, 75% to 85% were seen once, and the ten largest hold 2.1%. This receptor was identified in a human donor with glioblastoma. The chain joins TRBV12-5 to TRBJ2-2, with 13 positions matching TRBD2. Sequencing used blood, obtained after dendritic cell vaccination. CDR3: CASGTGLAGIGELFF. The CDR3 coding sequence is TGTGCTAGTGGAACGGGACTAGCGGGAATCGGGGAGCTGTTTTTT.